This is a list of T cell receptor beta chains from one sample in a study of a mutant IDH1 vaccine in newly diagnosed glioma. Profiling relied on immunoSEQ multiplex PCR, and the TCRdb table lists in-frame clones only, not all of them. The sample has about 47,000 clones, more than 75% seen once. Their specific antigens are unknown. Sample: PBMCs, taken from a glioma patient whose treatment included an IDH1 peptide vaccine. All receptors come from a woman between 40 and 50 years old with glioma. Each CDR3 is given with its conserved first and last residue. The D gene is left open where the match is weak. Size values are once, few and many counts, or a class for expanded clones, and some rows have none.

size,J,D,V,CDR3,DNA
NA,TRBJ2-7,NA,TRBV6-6,CASSFRTLAAYEQYF,TGTGCCAGCAGTTTCCGAACCCTAGCAGCCTACGAGCAGTACTTC
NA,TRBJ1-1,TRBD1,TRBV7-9,CASSGWTGVWDTEAFF,TGTGCCAGCAGCGGATGGACAGGGGTATGGGACACTGAAGCTTTCTTT
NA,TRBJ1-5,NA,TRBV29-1,CSVVWGNQPQHF,TGCAGCGTTGTATGGGGCAATCAGCCCCAGCATTTT
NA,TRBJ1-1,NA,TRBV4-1,CASSQARGTEAFF,TGCGCCAGCAGCCAAGCGAGGGGCACTGAAGCTTTCTTT
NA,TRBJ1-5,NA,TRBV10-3,CAISESFRAREGYQPQHF,TGTGCCATCAGTGAGTCGTTCAGGGCCAGGGAGGGGTATCAGCCCCAGCATTTT
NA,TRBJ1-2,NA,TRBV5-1,CASSASGTGYGYTF,TGCGCCAGCAGCGCCTCGGGGACGGGCTATGGCTACACCTTC
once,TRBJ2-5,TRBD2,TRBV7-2,CASSLTSGGWETQYF,TGTGCCAGCAGCTTAACTAGCGGGGGGTGGGAGACCCAGTACTTC
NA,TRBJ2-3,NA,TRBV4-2,CASSQGDRPSTDTQYF,TGTGCCAGCAGCCAAGGGGACCGACCTAGCACAGATACGCAGTATTTT
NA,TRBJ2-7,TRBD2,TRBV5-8,CASSLYAGGIAGAEQYF,TGTGCCAGCAGCTTGTATGCGGGCGGGATAGCGGGAGCCGAGCAGTACTTC
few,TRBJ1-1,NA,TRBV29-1,CSVELGLAEAFF,TGCAGCGTTGAATTAGGGTTGGCTGAAGCTTTCTTT
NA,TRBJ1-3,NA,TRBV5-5,CASSPGPGPKRNTIYF,TGTGCCAGCAGCCCCGGTCCGGGCCCCAAAAGGAACACCATATATTTT
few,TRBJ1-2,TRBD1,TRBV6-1,CATQQGHGYTF,TGTGCCACACAACAGGGGCACGGCTACACCTTC
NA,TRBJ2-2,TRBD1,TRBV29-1,CSVTTGVNTGELFF,TGCAGCGTAACGACAGGGGTGAACACCGGGGAGCTGTTTTTT
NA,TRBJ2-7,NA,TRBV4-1,CASSPGHSSYEQYF,TGCGCCAGCAGCCCCGGCCACAGCTCCTACGAGCAGTACTTC
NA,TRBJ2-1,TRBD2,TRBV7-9,CASSLQLAGINEQFF,TGTGCCAGCAGCCTCCAACTAGCGGGTATAAATGAGCAGTTCTTC
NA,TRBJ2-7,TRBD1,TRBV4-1,CASSRDRGYEQYF,TGCGCCAGCAGCCGCGACAGGGGCTACGAGCAGTACTTC
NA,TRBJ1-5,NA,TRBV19,CASSIVWDPAAENQPQHF,TGTGCCAGTAGTATAGTCTGGGACCCGGCGGCCGAAAATCAGCCCCAGCATTTT
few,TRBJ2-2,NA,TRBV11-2,CASSSPYWTGELFF,TGTGCCAGCAGCTCCCCCTATTGGACCGGGGAGCTGTTTTTT
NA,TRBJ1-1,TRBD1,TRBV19,CASSMDRGSFTEAFF,TGTGCCAGTAGTATGGACAGGGGTTCCTTCACTGAAGCTTTCTTT
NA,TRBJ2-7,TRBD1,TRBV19,CASSFTGTGGYEQYF,TGTGCCAGTAGTTTCACCGGGACAGGGGGCTACGAGCAGTACTTC
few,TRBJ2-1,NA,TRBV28,CASSLAGSPYNEQFF,TGTGCCAGCAGTTTGGCAGGGAGCCCCTACAATGAGCAGTTCTTC
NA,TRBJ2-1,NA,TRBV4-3,CASSQTFTEQFF,TGCGCCAGCAGCCAGACCTTCACCGAGCAGTTCTTC
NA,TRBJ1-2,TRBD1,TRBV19,CASHNTDRGYGYTF,TGTGCCAGCCATAACACGGACAGGGGCTATGGCTACACCTTC
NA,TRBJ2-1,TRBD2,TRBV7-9,CAIPRGLLYNEQFF,TGTGCCATCCCTCGGGGACTACTCTACAATGAGCAGTTCTTC
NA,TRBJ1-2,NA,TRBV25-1,CASSESGTSMGYTF,TGTGCCAGCAGTGAGTCAGGCACATCTATGGGCTACACCTTC